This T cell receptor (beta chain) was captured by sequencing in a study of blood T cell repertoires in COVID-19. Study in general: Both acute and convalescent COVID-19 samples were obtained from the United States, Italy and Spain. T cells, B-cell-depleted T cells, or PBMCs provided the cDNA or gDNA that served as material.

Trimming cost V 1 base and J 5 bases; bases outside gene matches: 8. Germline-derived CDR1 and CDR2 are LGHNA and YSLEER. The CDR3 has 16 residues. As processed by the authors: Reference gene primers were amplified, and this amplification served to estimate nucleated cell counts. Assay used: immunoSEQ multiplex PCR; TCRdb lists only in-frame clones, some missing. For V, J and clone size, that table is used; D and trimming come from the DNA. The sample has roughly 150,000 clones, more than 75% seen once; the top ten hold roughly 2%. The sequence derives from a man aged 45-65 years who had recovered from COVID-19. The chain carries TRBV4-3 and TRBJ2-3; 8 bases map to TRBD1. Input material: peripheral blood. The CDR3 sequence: CASSQGSGQGRDTQYF. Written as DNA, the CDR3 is TGCGCCAGCAGCCAAGGATCAGGACAGGGAAGAGATACGCAGTATTTT.